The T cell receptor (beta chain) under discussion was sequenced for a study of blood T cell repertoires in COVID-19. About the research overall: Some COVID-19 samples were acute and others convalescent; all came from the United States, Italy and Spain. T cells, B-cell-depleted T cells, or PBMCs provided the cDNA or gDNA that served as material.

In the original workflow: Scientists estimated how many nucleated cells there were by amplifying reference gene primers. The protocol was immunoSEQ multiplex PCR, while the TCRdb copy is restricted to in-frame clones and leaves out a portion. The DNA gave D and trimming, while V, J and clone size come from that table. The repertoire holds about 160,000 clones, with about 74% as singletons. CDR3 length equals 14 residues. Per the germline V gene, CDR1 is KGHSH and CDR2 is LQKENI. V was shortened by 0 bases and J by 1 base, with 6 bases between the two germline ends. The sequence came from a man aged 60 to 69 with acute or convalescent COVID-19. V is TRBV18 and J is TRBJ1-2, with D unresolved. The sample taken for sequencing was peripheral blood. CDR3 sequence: CASSPPAGNYGYTF. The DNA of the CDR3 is TGTGCCAGCTCACCACCGGCGGGTAACTATGGCTACACCTTC.